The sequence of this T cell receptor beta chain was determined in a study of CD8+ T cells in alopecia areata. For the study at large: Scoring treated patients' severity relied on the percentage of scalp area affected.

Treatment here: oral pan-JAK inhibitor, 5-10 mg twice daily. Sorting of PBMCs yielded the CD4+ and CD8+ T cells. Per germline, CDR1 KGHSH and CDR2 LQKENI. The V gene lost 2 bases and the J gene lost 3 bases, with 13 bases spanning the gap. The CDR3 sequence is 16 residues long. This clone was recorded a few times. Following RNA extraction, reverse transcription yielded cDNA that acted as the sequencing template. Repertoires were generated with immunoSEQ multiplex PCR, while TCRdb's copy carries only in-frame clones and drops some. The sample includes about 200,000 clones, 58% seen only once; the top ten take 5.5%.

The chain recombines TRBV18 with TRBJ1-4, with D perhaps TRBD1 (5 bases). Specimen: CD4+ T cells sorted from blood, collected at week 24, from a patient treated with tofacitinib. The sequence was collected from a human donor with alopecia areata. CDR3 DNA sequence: TGTGCCAGCTCACCAGGGGTTGGGGCGTCTAATGAAAAACTGTTTTTT. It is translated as CASSPGVGASNEKLFF.